The entry below gives a single TCR beta chain sequence along with its context. The data were obtained in a study of CXCR3-negative and CXCR3-positive naive CD8 T cells. CDR3 size: 15 residues. Germline assignment: CDR1 MNHEY and CDR2 SVGAGI. Each TRB cDNA library was prepared by 5' RACE (with UMI labels). TCRdb processed the 5' RACE reads again and assigns one entry to each CDR3 protein, with no DNA. The sample data list 70,000 to 100,000 distinct CDR3 sequences. The sequenced sample consisted of naive CXCR3- CD8+ T cells from blood. Subset of the sample: CD45RO-CCR7+CD27+CD95- naive CD8+ T cells lacking CXCR3 (TNR3-). The chain has TRBV6-5 and TRBJ2-1. The clonotype comes from a human donor in good health. Some clones in this sample may be carry-over from other donors' samples. The CDR3 is CASSYRGSSYNEQFF.